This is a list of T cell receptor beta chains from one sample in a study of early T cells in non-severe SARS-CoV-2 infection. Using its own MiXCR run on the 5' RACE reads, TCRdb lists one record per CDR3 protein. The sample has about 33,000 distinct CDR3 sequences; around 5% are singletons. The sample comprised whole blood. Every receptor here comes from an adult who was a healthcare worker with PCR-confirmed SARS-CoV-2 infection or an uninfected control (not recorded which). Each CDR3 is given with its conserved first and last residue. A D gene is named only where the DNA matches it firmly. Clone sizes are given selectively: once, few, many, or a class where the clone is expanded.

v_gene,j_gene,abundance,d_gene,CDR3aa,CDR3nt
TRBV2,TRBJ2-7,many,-,CASKEEPQGGWHEQYF,TGTGCCAGCAAAGAGGAACCCCAGGGGGGTTGGCACGAGCAGTACTTC
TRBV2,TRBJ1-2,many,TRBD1,CASRDRGLYGYTF,TGTGCCAGTAGGGACAGAGGACTGTATGGCTACACCTTC
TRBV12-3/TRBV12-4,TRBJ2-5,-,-,CASSPSGHIEETQYF,TGTGCCAGCAGTCCCTCGGGACACATAGAAGAGACCCAGTACTTC
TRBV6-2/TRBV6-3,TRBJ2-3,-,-,CASSYGGLARDTQYF,TGTGCCAGCAGTTACGGGGGTCTAGCCAGAGATACGCAGTATTTT
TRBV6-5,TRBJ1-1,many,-,CASSRTGTEAFF,TGTGCCAGCAGCCGAACAGGCACTGAAGCTTTCTTT
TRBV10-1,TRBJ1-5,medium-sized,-,CARDTSNQPQHF,TGCGCCAGGGACACTAGCAATCAGCCCCAGCATTTT
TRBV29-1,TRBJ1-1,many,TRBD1,CSVEGDSNTEAFF,TGCAGCGTTGAGGGGGACAGTAACACTGAAGCTTTCTTT
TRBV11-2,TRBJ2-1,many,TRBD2,CASSSPGLGYDEQFF,TGTGCCAGCAGCTCCCCGGGACTAGGATATGATGAGCAGTTCTTC
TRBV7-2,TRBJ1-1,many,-,CASSFAENTEAFF,TGTGCCAGCAGCTTTGCGGAGAACACTGAAGCTTTCTTT
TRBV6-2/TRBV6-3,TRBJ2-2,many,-,CASKESTGELFF,TGTGCCAGCAAGGAGTCCACCGGGGAGCTGTTTTTT
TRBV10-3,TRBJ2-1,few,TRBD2,CAISVTLAGGVTGEQFF,TGTGCCATCAGTGTTACATTAGCGGGGGGGGTTACTGGTGAGCAGTTCTTC
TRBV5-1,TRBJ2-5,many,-,CASSLGQPQETQYF,TGCGCCAGCAGCTTGGGGCAGCCGCAAGAGACCCAGTACTTC
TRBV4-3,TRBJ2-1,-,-,CASSFYPNEQFF,TGCGCCAGCAGCTTTTATCCGAATGAGCAGTTCTTC
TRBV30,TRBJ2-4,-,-,CAWTGPTERNIQYF,TGTGCCTGGACCGGACCAACGGAACGGAACATTCAGTACTTC
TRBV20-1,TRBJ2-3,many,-,CSARSGAGDTDTQYF,TGCAGTGCTAGAAGTGGGGCCGGGGACACAGATACGCAGTATTTT
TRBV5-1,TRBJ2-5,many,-,CASSLGPGPQETQYF,TGCGCCAGCAGCTTGGGTCCGGGACCCCAAGAGACCCAGTACTTC
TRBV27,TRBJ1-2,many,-,CASSLRQNYGYTF,TGTGCCAGCAGTCTCCGACAGAACTATGGCTACACCTTC
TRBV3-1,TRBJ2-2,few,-,CASSQDLSVTGELFF,TGTGCCAGCAGCCAAGATCTCTCAGTAACCGGGGAGCTGTTTTTT
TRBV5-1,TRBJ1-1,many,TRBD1,CASSLRTGDSTEAFF,TGCGCCAGCAGCTTGAGGACAGGAGATAGCACTGAAGCTTTCTTT
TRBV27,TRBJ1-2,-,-,CASRKTVTTGYTF,TGTGCCAGCAGGAAGACAGTGACAACGGGCTACACCTTC
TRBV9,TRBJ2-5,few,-,CASSVAYQETQYF,TGTGCCAGCAGCGTAGCGTACCAAGAGACCCAGTACTTC
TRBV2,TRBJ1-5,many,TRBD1,CASNEGQGVSQPQHF,TGTGCCAGCAATGAGGGACAGGGAGTAAGTCAGCCCCAGCATTTT
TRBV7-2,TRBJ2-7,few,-,CASSRTSGGYEQYF,TGTGCCAGCAGTCGAACTTCAGGGGGGTACGAGCAGTACTTC
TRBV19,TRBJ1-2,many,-,CASLGWYGYTF,TGTGCCAGTCTAGGGTGGTATGGCTACACCTTC
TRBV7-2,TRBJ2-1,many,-,CASRPALQSYNEQFF,TGTGCCAGCAGGCCCGCCCTTCAGTCCTACAATGAGCAGTTCTTC
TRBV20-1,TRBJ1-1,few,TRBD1,CSASGTGHTEAFF,TGCAGTGCTTCCGGGACAGGTCACACTGAAGCTTTCTTT
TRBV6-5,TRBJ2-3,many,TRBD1,CASSSTGMADTQYF,TGTGCCAGCAGTTCGACAGGGATGGCAGATACGCAGTATTTT
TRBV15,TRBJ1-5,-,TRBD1,CATSAGTVASQPQHF,TGTGCCACCAGCGCCGGGACAGTGGCCTCTCAGCCCCAGCATTTT
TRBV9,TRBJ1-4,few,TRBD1,CASSVDRGPPNEKLFF,TGTGCCAGCAGCGTAGACAGGGGGCCCCCTAATGAAAAACTGTTTTTT
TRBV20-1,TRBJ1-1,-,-,CSARQRGTEAFF,TGCAGTGCTCGGCAAAGGGGCACTGAAGCTTTCTTT
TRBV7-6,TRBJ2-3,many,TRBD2,CASSLGSGGNTDTQYF,TGTGCCAGCAGCTTAGGATCCGGGGGGAACACAGATACGCAGTATTTT
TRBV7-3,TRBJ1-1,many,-,CASSLTVGFEAFF,TGTGCCAGCAGCTTAACAGTGGGATTTGAAGCTTTCTTT
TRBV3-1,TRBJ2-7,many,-,CASSQGLYYEQYF,TGTGCCAGCAGCCAGGGACTCTACTACGAGCAGTACTTC
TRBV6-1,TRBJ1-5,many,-,CASSEQGIDQPQHF,TGTGCCAGCAGTGAACAGGGGATTGATCAGCCCCAGCATTTT
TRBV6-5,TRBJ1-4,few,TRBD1,CASSSDRVFGAEKLFF,TGTGCCAGCAGTTCGGACAGGGTCTTTGGAGCAGAAAAACTGTTTTTT
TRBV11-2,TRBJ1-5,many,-,CASSARFDQPQHF,TGTGCCAGCAGCGCCAGGTTTGATCAGCCCCAGCATTTT
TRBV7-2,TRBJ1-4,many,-,CASSYQAGNEKLFF,TGTGCCAGCAGCTACCAGGCGGGGAATGAAAAACTGTTTTTT
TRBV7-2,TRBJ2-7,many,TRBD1,CASSPTGDHYEQYF,TGTGCCAGCAGCCCGACAGGGGACCACTACGAGCAGTACTTC
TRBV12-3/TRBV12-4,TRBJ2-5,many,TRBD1,CASSGDRDQETQYF,TGTGCCAGCAGCGGGGACAGGGACCAAGAGACCCAGTACTTC
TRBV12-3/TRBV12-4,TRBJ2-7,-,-,CASSFTGASYEQYF,TGTGCCAGCAGTTTCACGGGGGCCTCCTACGAGCAGTACTTC
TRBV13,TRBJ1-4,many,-,CASSHRIGEKLFF,TGTGCCAGCAGCCACCGAATCGGGGAAAAACTGTTTTTT
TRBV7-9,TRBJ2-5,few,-,CASSPGRYQETQYF,TGTGCCAGCAGCCCAGGACGGTACCAAGAGACCCAGTACTTC